This T cell receptor (beta chain) was recovered during a study of monozygotic twins with inflammatory bowel disease. TCRdb reprocessed the 5' RACE reads and stores each CDR3 protein as one record, lacking DNA. The repertoire table contains roughly 90,000 distinct CDR3 sequences. In the case of this clonotype: As yet, its antigen is unknown.

The CDR3 spans 14 residues. Germline V gene sequence: CDR1 DFQATT, CDR2 SNEGSKA (reference sequence). Findings and limits, study-wide: Distinguishing T cell subtypes was not possible. Healthy co-twins had higher TCRbeta inverse Simpson diversity than their IBD twins. Versus healthy twins, IBD patients showed fewer clonotypes shared with others, especially with disease activity. Differences in immunosuppressive treatment may have been a source of added variability in patient repertoires.

The chain links TRBV20-1 to TRBJ2-5; checking the TCRdb D call of TRBD2 is not possible without DNA. The TCR originated in a human donor with ulcerative colitis or Crohn's disease, or a healthy co-twin of an affected twin (not recorded which). The source material was blood. CDR3 protein: CSASPGSTGSPQYF.